This entry concerns a single T cell receptor (beta chain). The V end lost 3 bases, the J end lost 1 base, and 17 bases lay between the germline ends. The CDR3 consists of 17 residues. The germline CDR1 and CDR2 sequences are SNHLY and FYNNEI. The data are from a study of blood T cell repertoires in COVID-19. Libraries were prepared by immunoSEQ multiplex PCR; TCRdb keeps only in-frame clonotypes and omits some of them. The table lists fewer than 500,000 clones, 70% to 90% of them singletons. Participants had their cohort set by participant-reported clinical history. The chain links TRBV2 to TRBJ2-3; unclear D gene. The receptor comes from a woman aged 18-29 years with acute COVID-19. The source material was PBMCs or T cells enriched from blood (not recorded which). The CDR3, as DNA: TGTGCCAGCAGTGATAGTTATGGGCTGACGGGCACAGATACGCAGTATTTT. This encodes CASSDSYGLTGTDTQYF.